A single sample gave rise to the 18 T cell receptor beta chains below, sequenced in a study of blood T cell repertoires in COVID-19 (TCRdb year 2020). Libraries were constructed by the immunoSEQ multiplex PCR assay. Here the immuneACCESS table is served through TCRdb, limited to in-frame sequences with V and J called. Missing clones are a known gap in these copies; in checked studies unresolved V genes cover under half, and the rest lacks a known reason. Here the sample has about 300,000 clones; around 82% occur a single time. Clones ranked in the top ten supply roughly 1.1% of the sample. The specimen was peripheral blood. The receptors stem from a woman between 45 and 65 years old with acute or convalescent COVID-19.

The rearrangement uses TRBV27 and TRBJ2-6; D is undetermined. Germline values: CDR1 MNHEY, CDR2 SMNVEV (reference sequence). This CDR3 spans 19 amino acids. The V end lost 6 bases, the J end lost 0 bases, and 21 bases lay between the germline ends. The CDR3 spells CASRPSTVSGSSGANVLTF. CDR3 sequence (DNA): TGTGCCAGCAGGCCATCAACAGTAAGTGGTAGCTCTGGGGCCAACGTCCTGACTTTC.

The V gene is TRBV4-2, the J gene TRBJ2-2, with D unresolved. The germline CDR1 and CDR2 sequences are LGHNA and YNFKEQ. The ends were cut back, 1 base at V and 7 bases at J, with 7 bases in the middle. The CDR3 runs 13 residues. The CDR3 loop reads CASSQVTDGELFF. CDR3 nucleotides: TGTGCCAGCAGCCAAGTAACAGACGGGGAGCTGTTTTTT.

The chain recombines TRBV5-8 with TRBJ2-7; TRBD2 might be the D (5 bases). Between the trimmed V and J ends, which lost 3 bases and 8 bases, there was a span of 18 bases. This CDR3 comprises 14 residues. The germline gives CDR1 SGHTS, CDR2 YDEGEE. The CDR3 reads CASSYPPGSAKQYF. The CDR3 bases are TGTGCCAGCAGCTATCCCCCGGGTAGCGCCAAGCAGTACTTC.

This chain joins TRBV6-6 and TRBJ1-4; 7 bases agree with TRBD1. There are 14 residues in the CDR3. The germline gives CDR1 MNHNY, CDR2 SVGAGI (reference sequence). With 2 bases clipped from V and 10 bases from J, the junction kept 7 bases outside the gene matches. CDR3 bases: TGTGCCAGCAGTTACCTACGACAGGGACGAAAACTGTTTTTT. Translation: CASSYLRQGRKLFF.

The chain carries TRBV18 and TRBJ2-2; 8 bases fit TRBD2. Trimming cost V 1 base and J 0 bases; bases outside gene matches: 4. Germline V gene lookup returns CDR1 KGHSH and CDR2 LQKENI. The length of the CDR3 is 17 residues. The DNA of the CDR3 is TGTGCCAGCTCACCACGGGTAGCGGGATCGAACACCGGGGAGCTGTTTTTT. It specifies CASSPRVAGSNTGELFF. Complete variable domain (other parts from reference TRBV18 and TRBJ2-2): NAGVMQNPRHLVRRRGQEARLRCSPMKGHSHVYWYRQLPEEGLKFMVYLQKENIIDESGMPKERFSAEFPKEGPSILRIQQVVRGDSAAYFCASSPRVAGSNTGELFFGEGSRLTVL.

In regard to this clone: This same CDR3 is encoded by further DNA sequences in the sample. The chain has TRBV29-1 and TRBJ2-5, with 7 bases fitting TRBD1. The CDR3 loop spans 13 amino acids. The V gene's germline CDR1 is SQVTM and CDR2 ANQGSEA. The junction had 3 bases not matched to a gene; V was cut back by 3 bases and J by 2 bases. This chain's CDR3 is CSVDRGIQETQYF. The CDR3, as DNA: TGCAGCGTTGACAGGGGGATACAAGAGACCCAGTACTTC.

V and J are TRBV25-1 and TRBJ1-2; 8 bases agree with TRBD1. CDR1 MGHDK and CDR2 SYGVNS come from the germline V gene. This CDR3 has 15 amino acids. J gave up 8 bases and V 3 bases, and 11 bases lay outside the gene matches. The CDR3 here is CASSDRDRSVSGYTF. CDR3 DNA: TGTGCCAGCAGTGACCGGGACAGGTCCGTTTCAGGCTACACCTTC.

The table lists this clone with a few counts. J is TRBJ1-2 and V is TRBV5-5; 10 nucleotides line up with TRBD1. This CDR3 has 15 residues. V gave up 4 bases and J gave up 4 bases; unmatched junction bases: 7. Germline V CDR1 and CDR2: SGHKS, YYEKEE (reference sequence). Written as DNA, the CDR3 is TGTGCCAGCAGCCCCTGGGACAGGGGTGGCTATGGCTACACCTTC. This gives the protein CASSPWDRGGYGYTF. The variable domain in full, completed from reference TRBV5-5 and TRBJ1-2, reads DAGVTQSPTHLIKTRGQQVTLRCSPISGHKSVSWYQQVLGQGPQFIFQYYEKEERGRGNFPDRFSARQFPNYSSELNVNALLLGDSALYLCASSPWDRGGYGYTFGSGTRLTVV.

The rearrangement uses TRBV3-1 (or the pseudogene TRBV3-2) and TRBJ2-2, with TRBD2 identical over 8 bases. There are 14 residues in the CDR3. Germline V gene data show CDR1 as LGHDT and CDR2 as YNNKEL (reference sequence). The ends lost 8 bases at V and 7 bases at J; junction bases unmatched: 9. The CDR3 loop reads CASALREGGGELFF. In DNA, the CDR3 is TGTGCCAGCGCCCTTCGGGAGGGAGGCGGGGAGCTGTTTTTT.

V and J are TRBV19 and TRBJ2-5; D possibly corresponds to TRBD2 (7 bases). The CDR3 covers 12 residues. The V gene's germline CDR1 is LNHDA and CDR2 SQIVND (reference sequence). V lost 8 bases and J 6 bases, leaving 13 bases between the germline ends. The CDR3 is CASAPGGQTQYF. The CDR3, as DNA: TGTGCCAGTGCCCCCGGGGGGCAGACCCAGTACTTC.

CDR3 DNA: TGTGCCAGCAGTCCCCCCCGGAATCAGGACACTGAAGCTTTCTTT. Translating gives CASSPPRNQDTEAFF. J is TRBJ1-1 and V is TRBV28; D not certain. Germline CDR1 and CDR2: MDHEN and SYDVKM. V was cut by 5 bases and J by 3 bases, with 16 bases left in between. The CDR3 sequence is 15 residues long.

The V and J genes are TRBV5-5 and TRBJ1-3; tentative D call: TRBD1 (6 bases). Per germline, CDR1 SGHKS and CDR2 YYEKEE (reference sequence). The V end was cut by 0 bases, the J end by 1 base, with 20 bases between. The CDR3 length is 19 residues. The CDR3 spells CASSLAGRGDPLSGNTIYF. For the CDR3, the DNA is TGTGCCAGCAGCTTGGCCGGGAGGGGGGACCCTCTATCTGGAAACACCATATATTTT. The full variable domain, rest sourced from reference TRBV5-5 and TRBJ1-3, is DAGVTQSPTHLIKTRGQQVTLRCSPISGHKSVSWYQQVLGQGPQFIFQYYEKEERGRGNFPDRFSARQFPNYSSELNVNALLLGDSALYLCASSLAGRGDPLSGNTIYFGEGSWLTVV.

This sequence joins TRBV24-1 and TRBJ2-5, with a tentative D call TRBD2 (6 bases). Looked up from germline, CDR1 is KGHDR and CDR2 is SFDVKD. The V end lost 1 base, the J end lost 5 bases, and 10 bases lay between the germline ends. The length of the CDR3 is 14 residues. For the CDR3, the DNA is TGTGCCACCAGTGATTTACGAGGAGGGGAGACCCAGTACTTC. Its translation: CATSDLRGGETQYF.

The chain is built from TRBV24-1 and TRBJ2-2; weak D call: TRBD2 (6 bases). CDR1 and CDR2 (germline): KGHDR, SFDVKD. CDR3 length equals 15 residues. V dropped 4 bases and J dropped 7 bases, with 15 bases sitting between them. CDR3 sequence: CATSDATSMNGELFF. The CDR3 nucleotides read TGTGCCACCAGTGACGCAACTAGCATGAACGGGGAGCTGTTTTTT.

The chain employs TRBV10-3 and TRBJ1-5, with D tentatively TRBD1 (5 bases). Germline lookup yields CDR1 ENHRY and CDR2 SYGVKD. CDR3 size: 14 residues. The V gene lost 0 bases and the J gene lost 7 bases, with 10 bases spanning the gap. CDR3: CAISESRGEQPQHF. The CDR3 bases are TGTGCCATCAGTGAGTCTCGGGGGGAACAGCCCCAGCATTTT.

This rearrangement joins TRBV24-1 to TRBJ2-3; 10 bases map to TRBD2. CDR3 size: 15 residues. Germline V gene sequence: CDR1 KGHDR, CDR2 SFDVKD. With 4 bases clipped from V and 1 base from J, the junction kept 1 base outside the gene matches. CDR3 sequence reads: CATSDGTSGTDTQYF. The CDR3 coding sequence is TGTGCCACCAGTGACGGGACTAGCGGCACAGATACGCAGTATTTT.

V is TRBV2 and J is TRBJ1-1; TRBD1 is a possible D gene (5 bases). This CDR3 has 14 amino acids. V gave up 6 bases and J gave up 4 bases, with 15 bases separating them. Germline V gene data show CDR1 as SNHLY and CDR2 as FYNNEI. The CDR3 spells CASSLDGGSTEAFF. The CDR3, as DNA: TGTGCCAGCAGCCTAGACGGGGGGAGCACTGAAGCTTTCTTT.

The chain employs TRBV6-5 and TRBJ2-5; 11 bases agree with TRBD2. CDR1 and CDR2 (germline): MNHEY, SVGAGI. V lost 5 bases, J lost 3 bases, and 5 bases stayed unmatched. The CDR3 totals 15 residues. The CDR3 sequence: CASSRPGLAEETQYF. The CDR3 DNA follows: TGTGCCAGCAGTCGGCCGGGACTAGCGGAAGAGACCCAGTACTTC.